These T cell receptor beta chains were read from a single sample in a study of CD8 T cells in ankylosing spondylitis. MiXCR was run by TCRdb on the 5' RACE reads, yielding one entry per CDR3 protein. The sample has 300,000 to 400,000 distinct CDR3 sequences, roughly 10% seen once. Sequencing was carried out using blood, either unsorted or a sorted T cell fraction (not recorded which). The origin of the receptors is a female donor with ankylosing spondylitis or in good health (not recorded which). Each CDR3 is given with its conserved first and last residue. The D gene is left open where the match is weak. A clone size is listed for some rows: how often the clone was seen (once, few, many), or a class if it is expanded.

- | TRBJ2-7 | few | TRBV20-1 | CSARDRQSHSYEQYF | TGCAGTGCTAGAGACCGACAGTCACACTCCTACGAGCAGTACTTC
TRBD2 | TRBJ2-7 | many | TRBV28 | CASSLLPSGIYEQYF | TGTGCCAGCAGTTTATTGCCTAGCGGAATCTACGAGCAGTACTTC
TRBD2 | TRBJ2-1 | many | TRBV29-1 | CSVILLGLAGNEQFF | TGCAGCGTCATCCTACTCGGACTAGCGGGGAATGAGCAGTTCTTC
- | TRBJ2-2 | few | TRBV12-3/TRBV12-4 | CASSSGRPADTGELFF | TGTGCCAGCAGTTCGGGAAGGCCCGCGGACACCGGGGAGCTGTTTTTT
- | TRBJ2-1 | many | TRBV5-1 | CASSGPGIQFF | TGCGCCAGCAGCGGACCCGGGATCCAGTTCTTC
- | TRBJ2-5 | many | TRBV24-1 | CATSDPPGPKYF | TGTGCCACCAGTGACCCACCAGGGCCAAAGTACTTC
- | TRBJ2-2 | many | TRBV12-3/TRBV12-4 | CASSLGVNTGELFF | TGTGCCAGCAGTTTGGGGGTGAACACCGGGGAGCTGTTTTTT
- | TRBJ2-1 | many | TRBV5-1 | CASSADVSSYNEQFF | TGCGCCAGCAGCGCGGACGTAAGCTCCTACAATGAGCAGTTCTTC
TRBD2 | TRBJ2-7 | many | TRBV29-1 | CSVLTSGRSEQYF | TGCAGCGTTCTGACTAGCGGGAGAAGTGAGCAGTACTTC
- | TRBJ1-1 | - | TRBV19 | CASSITGKNTEAFF | TGTGCCAGTAGTATAACCGGGAAGAACACTGAAGCTTTCTTT
- | TRBJ2-3 | many | TRBV12-3/TRBV12-4 | CASSFPQGTDTQYF | TGTGCCAGCAGTTTCCCCCAGGGCACAGATACGCAGTATTTT